Following are 19 T cell receptor beta chains from one sample sequenced in a study of shared clonotypes between healthy human individuals. Using immunoSEQ multiplex PCR, the repertoire was profiled, and TCRdb retains in-frame clones only, with some absent. The table lists fewer than 400,000 clones, about 74% of them singletons, with about 9.4% in the top ten. Input material: memory CD4+ T cells sorted from blood. Subset indicated: CD45RA-negative fraction. The source is a man younger than 45 in good health.

This clone was seen at least ten times. The gene calls are TRBV7-7 and TRBJ1-5, with D uncertain. Germline lookup yields CDR1 SSHAT and CDR2 FNYEAQ (reference sequence). The CDR3 runs to 13 residues. CDR3 region: CARGEPRNQPQHF. CDR3 nucleotides: TGTGCTCGGGGAGAACCGAGAAATCAGCCCCAGCATTTT.

The chain links TRBV5-4 to TRBJ1-1, with 7 bases identical to TRBD1. The CDR3 is 15 residues long. V lost 5 bases, J lost 2 bases, and 9 bases stayed unmatched. Germline V CDR1 and CDR2: SGHNT, YYREEE (reference sequence). The CDR3 coding sequence is TGTGCCAGCAGGCCAAATCAAGGGGGCAACACTGAAGCTTTCTTT. Translated, it gives CASRPNQGGNTEAFF.

This clone was observed once. The rearrangement joins TRBV7-6 to TRBJ2-3; TRBD2 agrees at 8 bases. CDR1 is SGHVS, CDR2 FNYEAQ, per germline. V shed 3 bases and J 4 bases; nucleotides not matched to a gene: 6. This CDR3 comprises 15 residues. The CDR3 sequence: CASSFTEAGADTQYF. Written as DNA, the CDR3 is TGTGCCAGCAGCTTTACCGAAGCGGGGGCAGATACGCAGTATTTT.

The chain links TRBV5-1 to TRBJ2-3; no definite D call. This CDR3 has 17 amino acids. With 0 bases removed from V and 0 bases from J, the gap between germline ends came to 14 bases. The germline V gene encodes CDR1 SGHRS and CDR2 YFSETQ. The CDR3 here is CASSLARWVSSTDTQYF. CDR3 DNA: TGCGCCAGCAGCTTGGCCCGGTGGGTCTCTAGCACAGATACGCAGTATTTT.

The rearrangement links TRBV6-1 to TRBJ2-5; TRBD2 is a possible D gene (5 bases). CDR1 and CDR2 (germline): MNHNS, SASEGT. This CDR3 comprises 14 residues. V lost 3 bases and J lost 3, with 11 bases in between. The CDR3 region has the DNA TGTGCCAGCAGTGAGGGCCTCGGGGAAGAGACCCAGTACTTC. Its protein product is CASSEGLGEETQYF.

Here the CDR3 DNA reads TGTGCCAGCCATCGACCCGGGGGCGTTCTACGGGAGCAGTTCTTC. Translation gives CASHRPGGVLREQFF. The J gene is TRBJ2-1, the V gene TRBV19; D may correspond to TRBD1 or TRBD2 (6 bases each). The CDR3 is 15 amino acids. Deletions cut 9 bases from V and 10 bases from J, with 25 bases between. CDR1 and CDR2 (germline): LNHDA, SQIVND (reference sequence).

This sequence joins TRBV5-8 and TRBJ2-5; a weak D match, TRBD1 (6 bases). The CDR3 is 13 residues long. Deletions cut 4 bases from V and 7 bases from J, with 14 bases between. Germline CDR1 is SGHTS and CDR2 is YDEGEE. CDR3 protein: CASSGGPPGTQYF. Written as DNA, the CDR3 is TGTGCCAGCAGCGGGGGCCCACCGGGGACCCAGTACTTC.

This chain joins TRBV28 and TRBJ2-7; TRBD1 agrees at 8 bases. Germline CDR1 reads MDHEN; CDR2 reads SYDVKM. The CDR3 has 13 amino acids. After removal of 8 bases from V and 5 bases from J, the junction contained 8 bases not matched to a gene. CDR3 in DNA: TGTGCCAGCCTTGGACAGGGCGGGAACGAGCAGTACTTC. This encodes CASLGQGGNEQYF.

V and J are TRBV5-1 and TRBJ1-1; D is possibly TRBD1 (6 bases). The CDR3 contains 14 residues. In germline, CDR1 is SGHRS, CDR2 YFSETQ. Trimming pared 2 bases from V and 4 bases from J, leaving 12 bases between. Here the CDR3 DNA reads TGCGCCAGCAGCTTCCAGGGACACGCCACTGAAGCTTTCTTT. It translates to CASSFQGHATEAFF.

The chain links TRBV27 to TRBJ2-1, with 9 bases identical to TRBD2. Germline CDR1 MNHEY, CDR2 SMNVEV (reference sequence). Trimming took 5 bases from V and 9 from J; bases not matched to a gene: 5. The CDR3 contains 13 residues. CDR3 amino acids: CASSQTSGLEQFF. DNA for the CDR3: TGTGCCAGCAGTCAGACTAGCGGTCTTGAGCAGTTCTTC.

The chain couples TRBV28 to TRBJ1-4; 8 bases match TRBD1. V was clipped by 6 bases and J by 6 bases; unmatched bases: 6. This CDR3 contains 14 residues. Looked up from germline, CDR1 is MDHEN and CDR2 is SYDVKM. CDR3 DNA sequence: TGTGCCAGCAGAACCGGGACAGGATATGAAAAACTGTTTTTT. The encoded protein is CASRTGTGYEKLFF.

The rearrangement links TRBV5-5 to TRBJ2-1; 14 nucleotides line up with TRBD2. This CDR3 is built from 16 residues. The V gene end was trimmed by 4 bases and the J gene end by 9 bases; junction bases not matched to a gene: 9. The germline V gene has CDR1 SGHKS and CDR2 YYEKEE (reference sequence). The CDR3 protein is CASSLTGTSGRGEQFF. CDR3 DNA sequence: TGTGCCAGCAGCCTGACCGGGACTAGCGGGAGAGGTGAGCAGTTCTTC.

This clone was seen just once. This rearrangement joins TRBV10-2 to TRBJ2-1; 8 bases align to TRBD1. The CDR3 has 17 amino acids. J gave up 7 bases and V 3 bases, and 14 bases lay outside the gene matches. The germline CDR1 and CDR2 sequences are WSHSY and SAAADI. The CDR3 protein is CASSDHKNRGKRNEQFF. In DNA, the CDR3 is TGCGCCAGCAGTGACCACAAAAACAGGGGGAAAAGGAATGAGCAGTTCTTC.

The chain combines TRBV28 with TRBJ2-2; TRBD1 matches at 10 bases. Germline V gene data show CDR1 as MDHEN and CDR2 as SYDVKM. Trimming cost V 3 bases and J 4 bases; bases outside gene matches: 2. This CDR3 has 15 residues. CDR3 in DNA: TGTGCCAGCAGTTTCCGGGACAGGGGCACCGGGGAGCTGTTTTTT. Its translation is CASSFRDRGTGELFF.

This clone has more than one count but fewer than ten. The chain combines TRBV7-9 with TRBJ2-3; 10 bases align to TRBD2. CDR1 is SEHNR, CDR2 FQNEAQ, per germline (reference sequence). CDR3 length equals 15 residues. Losses at the gene ends were 3 bases for V and 1 base for J; bases not matched to a gene: 1. The CDR3 here is CASSFGLAGTDTQYF. In DNA, the CDR3 is TGTGCCAGCAGCTTCGGACTAGCGGGCACAGATACGCAGTATTTT.

The V gene is TRBV18, the J gene TRBJ1-6, with unresolved D. V was shortened by 4 bases and J by 6 bases, with 13 bases between the two germline ends. The germline gives CDR1 KGHSH, CDR2 LQKENI. CDR3 length: 15 amino acids. CDR3 protein: CASSLLAQPNSPLHF. The CDR3 region has the DNA TGTGCCAGCTCACTTCTAGCACAACCTAATTCACCCCTCCACTTT.

Here the CDR3 DNA reads TGTGCCTGGAGTCAGGAGGAAACCTACGAGCAGTACTTC. This encodes CAWSQEETYEQYF. This rearrangement joins TRBV30 to TRBJ2-7; tentative D call: TRBD2 (5 bases). Trimming took off 2 bases at V and 2 bases at J, with 10 bases between the two ends. In germline, CDR1 is GTSNPN, CDR2 SVGIG (reference sequence). The CDR3 totals 13 residues.

V usage is TRBV30 and J usage is TRBJ1-2; D remains unclear. Germline-derived CDR1 and CDR2 are GTSNPN and SVGIG (reference sequence). The CDR3 loop spans 13 amino acids. V lost 0 bases, J lost 2 bases, and 7 bases lay in between. CDR3 DNA: TGTGCCTGGAGTGTAGAGAGGAACTATGGCTACACCTTC. Translating it yields CAWSVERNYGYTF.

The chain joins TRBV7-9 to TRBJ1-4; no definite D call. V was cut by 7 bases and J by 6 bases, with 6 bases left in between. The CDR3 is 11 residues long. Germline loops: CDR1 SEHNR, CDR2 FQNEAQ (reference sequence). CDR3 region: CASTPDEKLFF. CDR3 DNA: TGTGCCAGCACCCCGGATGAAAAACTGTTTTTT.